This TCR beta chain stems from a study of OX40 agonist ivuxolimab in advanced cancers. Regarding the study as a whole: Fewer expanded clones were found on average in CD4+ than in CD8+ T cells.

The CDR3 contains 14 residues. V was pared by 0 bases and J by 1 base, with 7 bases between. CDR1 is SGHDT, CDR2 YYEEEE, per germline. With baseline, cycle 4 day 1, and cycle 7 day 1 as timepoints, blood was sampled. Details on this clone: Antigen unknown.

Data came from immunoSEQ multiplex PCR; TCRdb stores just in-frame clones and leaves some out. The sample has some 64,000 clones, around 89% seen once. The TCR was taken from an adult with an advanced solid tumor such as melanoma, head and neck, liver or kidney cancer. Sample: CD4+ or CD8+ T cells sorted from blood, taken in a trial of the OX40 agonist ivuxolimab. The V and J genes are TRBV5-6 and TRBJ1-2; TRBD1 is a possible D gene (5 bases). The DNA for the CDR3 is TGTGCCAGCAGCTTGGTTCAGGGTAACTATGGCTACACCTTC. Its translation: CASSLVQGNYGYTF. The whole variable domain, filled in from reference TRBV5-6 and TRBJ1-2, reads DAGVTQSPTHLIKTRGQQVTLRCSPKSGHDTVSWYQQALGQGPQFIFQYYEEEERQRGNFPDRFSGHQFPNYSSELNVNALLLGDSALYLCASSLVQGNYGYTFGSGTRLTVV.